These 23 T cell receptor beta chains came from one sample sequenced in a study of beta chain features in type 1 diabetes. Regarding the study as a whole: Among patients with Type 1 diabetes, TCRB CDR3s were moderately but significantly shorter in every one of the four CD4+ subsets.

Which antigens these TCRs recognize remains unknown. All of the isolated RNA was reverse transcribed, so expressed TCRB transcripts were sequenced. The protocol was immunoSEQ multiplex PCR, while the TCRdb copy is restricted to in-frame clones and leaves out a portion. The table records 150,000 to 200,000 clones, more than 60% of them present only once. The sequenced sample was naive CD4+ T cells from blood. The receptors here all came from a man between 25 and 39 years old with type 1 diabetes.

The chain links TRBV29-1 to TRBJ2-1, with 11 bases matching TRBD2. In germline, CDR1 is SQVTM, CDR2 ANQGSEA. This CDR3 spans 16 amino acids. V shed 6 bases, J shed 0 bases, and the junction held 7 bases outside the gene matches. Here the CDR3 reads CSVVRLAGSSYNEQFF. The CDR3 DNA reads TGCAGCGTGGTTAGACTAGCGGGGAGCTCCTACAATGAGCAGTTCTTC.

The chain joins TRBV9 to TRBJ1-1, with D unclear. Germline CDR1 and CDR2: SGDLS and YYNGEE. The V gene lost 0 bases and the J gene lost 3 bases, with 12 bases spanning the gap. This CDR3 contains 15 residues. The CDR3 DNA reads as TGTGCCAGCAGCGTAGCGAACAAAGAACACACTGAAGCTTTCTTT. It is translated as CASSVANKEHTEAFF.

V usage is TRBV7-8 and J usage is TRBJ2-1; the D gene is possibly TRBD2 (6 bases). The CDR3 length is 11 residues. Per germline, CDR1 SGHVS and CDR2 FQNEAQ. The germline V and J ends were trimmed by 8 bases and 10 bases, with 12 bases remaining between them. The chain's CDR3 is CASLGGLEQFF. The CDR3, as DNA: TGTGCCAGCTTGGGAGGCTTGGAGCAGTTCTTC.

This chain uses TRBV7-9 with TRBJ2-1, with 11 positions matching TRBD2. The trim removed 5 bases at V and 7 bases at J, leaving 10 bases unmatched. The CDR3 has 16 amino acids. Germline V gives CDR1 SEHNR, CDR2 FQNEAQ (reference sequence). CDR3 sequence reads: CASSARLAGTTNEQFF. The CDR3 DNA sequence: TGTGCCAGCAGCGCCAGACTAGCGGGAACTACAAATGAGCAGTTCTTC.

The chain employs TRBV19 and TRBJ2-1; TRBD1 matches at 7 bases. V was pared by 4 bases and J by 3 bases, with 6 bases of the junction left unmatched. CDR1 LNHDA and CDR2 SQIVND come from the germline V gene (reference sequence). The length of the CDR3 is 15 residues. The CDR3: CASSTRRTGYNEQFF. DNA for the CDR3: TGTGCCAGTAGTACACGCAGGACAGGCTACAATGAGCAGTTCTTC.

This clone was seen only a few times. Different DNA sequences within this sample yield the same CDR3. V gene TRBV30 combines with J gene TRBJ2-1; unclear D gene. With 1 base removed from V and 1 base from J, the gap between germline ends came to 5 bases. The CDR3 has 13 residues. CDR1 and CDR2 (germline): GTSNPN, SVGIG (reference sequence). This CDR3 reads CAWSADSYNEQFF. CDR3 coding DNA: TGTGCCTGGAGTGCGGATTCCTACAATGAGCAGTTCTTC.

The chain uses TRBV29-1 and TRBJ2-7, with 10 bases matching TRBD2. The CDR3 totals 14 residues. Germline V gene lookup returns CDR1 SQVTM and CDR2 ANQGSEA. J was trimmed by 3 bases and V by 1 base; bases with no gene match: 3. The CDR3 here is CSVEGTSGYYEQYF. As DNA, the CDR3 is TGCAGCGTTGAAGGGACTAGCGGCTACTACGAGCAGTACTTC.

V and J are TRBV6-5 and TRBJ2-7; 7 nucleotides agree with TRBD2. This CDR3 is built from 13 residues. The J segment lost 10 bases and the V segment lost 5 bases, leaving 11 bases of the junction unmatched. CDR1 and CDR2 from the germline V gene are MNHEY and SVGAGI. CDR3 loop: CASSHGESGAQYF. CDR3 nucleotides: TGTGCCAGCAGTCACGGGGAGAGCGGGGCTCAGTACTTC.

The V gene is TRBV10-3, the J gene TRBJ2-7; D ambiguous. Per germline, CDR1 ENHRY and CDR2 SYGVKD. Trimming took 3 bases from V and 0 from J, leaving 12 bases between them. The length of the CDR3 is 15 residues. The CDR3 loop reads CAISDDTLHSYEQYF. CDR3 sequence (DNA): TGTGCCATCAGTGATGACACACTGCACTCCTACGAGCAGTACTTC.

This clone appeared a few times. This specimen includes other DNA sequences encoding the same CDR3. The chain is built from TRBV30 and TRBJ1-6; D is uncertain. The CDR3 is 12 amino acids. Trimming removed 0 bases at V and 9 bases at J, with 6 bases between. Germline V gene lookup returns CDR1 GTSNPN and CDR2 SVGIG (reference sequence). The CDR3 sequence is CAWSVSGSPLHF. CDR3 DNA: TGTGCCTGGAGTGTTTCGGGTTCACCCCTCCACTTT.

The chain has TRBV21-1 and TRBJ2-5. TRBV21-1 is reported as a pseudogene. The CDR3 consists of 12 residues. CDR3 sequence reads: CASSKEQETQYF. CDR3 DNA: TGTGCCAGCAGCAAAGAGCAAGAGACCCAGTACTTC.

V and J are TRBV7-2 and TRBJ2-1; TRBD2 agrees at 7 bases. The CDR3 is 16 amino acids. V trimming: 2 bases; J trimming: 4 bases; junction bases outside the gene matches: 8. Germline V gene data show CDR1 as SGHTA and CDR2 as FQGNSA. DNA for the CDR3: TGTGCCAGCAGCTTATCTACGGGACTACCATACAATGAGCAGTTCTTC. Amino acids: CASSLSTGLPYNEQFF.

This chain links TRBV6-6 with TRBJ1-1; 7 bases are a match to TRBD1. The CDR3 has 15 amino acids. Germline values: CDR1 MNHNY, CDR2 SVGAGI (reference sequence). Trimming removed 5 bases from V and 7 bases from J; junction bases left unmatched: 13. CDR3 in amino acids: CASSIDRDPFSEAFF. Here the CDR3 DNA reads TGTGCCAGCAGTATCGACAGGGACCCCTTCAGTGAAGCTTTCTTT.

The chain is built from TRBV2 and TRBJ2-7, with a possible D match to TRBD1 (5 bases). Trimming shortened V by 4 bases and J by 0 bases, and 13 bases separated the two germline ends. Germline lookup yields CDR1 SNHLY and CDR2 FYNNEI. The CDR3 extends over 15 amino acids. The CDR3 reads CASSGGRTYSYEQYF. DNA of the CDR3: TGTGCCAGCAGTGGGGGCCGTACTTACTCCTACGAGCAGTACTTC.

The sample holds a few counts of this clone. The J gene is TRBJ2-7, the V gene TRBV9, with D maybe TRBD2 (5 bases). Per the germline V gene, CDR1 is SGDLS and CDR2 is YYNGEE. The CDR3 is 15 amino acids. Trimming stripped 0 bases from V and 1 base from J, with 11 bases between. The CDR3 nucleotides read TGTGCCAGCAGCGTAGACGGAGGTTTGTCCTACGAGCAGTACTTC. Its protein is CASSVDGGLSYEQYF.

As to this clone: The identical CDR3 is also encoded by other nucleotide sequences in the sample. The chain uses TRBV7-2 and TRBJ1-2; 9 positions match TRBD1. The CDR3 is made up of 14 amino acids. Germline V CDR1 and CDR2: SGHTA, FQGNSA. V gave up 4 bases and J gave up 2 bases; unmatched junction bases: 2. The DNA for the CDR3 is TGTGCCAGCAGCTCCGGGACAGGGAACTATGGCTACACCTTC. As protein: CASSSGTGNYGYTF.

The chain couples TRBV28 to TRBJ2-1; 10 bases match TRBD2. V shed 6 bases and J 0 bases; nucleotides not matched to a gene: 14. There are 19 residues in the CDR3. Germline-derived CDR1 and CDR2 are MDHEN and SYDVKM. CDR3 in amino acids: CASSPGDSGGPNSYNEQFF. The CDR3 nucleotides are TGTGCCAGCAGCCCAGGCGATAGCGGGGGGCCGAACTCCTACAATGAGCAGTTCTTC.

This chain connects TRBV7-7 to TRBJ2-5; 7 bases line up with TRBD1. J was trimmed by 1 base and V by 5 bases; bases with no gene match: 7. There are 15 residues in the CDR3. Germline CDR1 reads SSHAT; CDR2 reads FNYEAQ (reference sequence). Written as DNA, the CDR3 is TGTGCCAGCAGCCCCACAGGGGTGAGCCAAGAGACCCAGTACTTC. Protein sequence: CASSPTGVSQETQYF.

CDR3 residues: CASSQDRRGRDSYNEQFF. In DNA, the CDR3 is TGCGCCAGCAGCCAAGATCGAAGGGGCAGGGATTCCTACAATGAGCAGTTCTTC. The chain combines TRBV4-1 with TRBJ2-1; tentatively, D is TRBD1 (5 bases). There are 18 residues in the CDR3. Germline lookup yields CDR1 MGHRA and CDR2 YSYEKL. Trimming took 0 bases from V and 1 from J, leaving 16 bases between them.

This chain uses TRBV30 with TRBJ2-5; D is unresolved. Germline CDR1 and CDR2: GTSNPN and SVGIG (reference sequence). With 3 bases removed from V and 5 bases from J, the gap between germline ends came to 16 bases. The CDR3 runs 14 residues. This chain's CDR3 is CAWRPPSGVETQYF. The CDR3 DNA reads as TGTGCCTGGAGGCCGCCGTCTGGGGTTGAGACCCAGTACTTC.

The chain couples TRBV4-3 to TRBJ2-7, with D unclear. V shed 0 bases and J shed 2 bases, with 5 bases lying between them. The germline V gene has CDR1 LGHNA and CDR2 YSLEER. The CDR3 runs 13 residues. This chain's CDR3 is CASSQDTTYEQYF. CDR3 in DNA: TGCGCCAGCAGCCAAGATACAACCTACGAGCAGTACTTC.

V gene TRBV30 combines with J gene TRBJ1-6, with D possibly being TRBD1 (5 bases). Germline lookup yields CDR1 GTSNPN and CDR2 SVGIG (reference sequence). V was pared by 5 bases and J by 8 bases, with 16 bases between. The CDR3 runs 14 residues. This chain's CDR3 is CAWEYLKGDSPLHF. The CDR3 DNA is TGTGCCTGGGAGTACCTTAAAGGGGATTCACCCCTCCACTTT.

In its sample, this clone was seen a few times. This rearrangement joins TRBV28 to TRBJ2-3, with D perhaps matching TRBD1 or TRBD2 (6 bases each). Germline CDR1 and CDR2: MDHEN and SYDVKM. The CDR3 extends over 14 amino acids. V dropped 5 bases and J dropped 3 bases, with 12 bases sitting between them. The CDR3 is CASSRGVRTDTQYF. CDR3 nucleotides: TGTGCCAGCAGTAGGGGGGTTAGGACAGATACGCAGTATTTT.